The table lists the clone carrying this T cell receptor (beta chain) with a few counts. The investigators amplified TCR beta CDR3 regions from RNA transcripts. HTBI primers were used for first-round RT-PCR of the TCR CDR3. MiXCR, run by TCRdb on the multiplex PCR reads, gives a single entry per CDR3 protein. The table has around 240,000 distinct CDR3 sequences, more than 14% seen once; the top ten hold more than 10%. V was pared by 4 bases and J by 3 bases, with 9 bases between. CDR3 length: 12 residues. The V gene's germline CDR1 is SQVTM and CDR2 ANQGSEA. The data derive from a study of T cells in Graves' hyperthyroidism and ophthalmopathy.

Material for sequencing was blood. The chain recombines TRBV29-1 with TRBJ2-5; no firm D call. The TCR comes from a woman aged 40 to 50 with Graves' hyperthyroidism that later progressed to Graves' ophthalmopathy. The CDR3 reads CSVGRQEETQYF. CDR3 nucleotide sequence: TGCAGCGTTGGCCGGCAGGAAGAGACCCAGTACTTC. Supplemented by reference TRBV29-1 and TRBJ2-5, the full variable domain reads SAVISQKPSRDICQRGTSLTIQCQVDSQVTMMFWYRQQPGQSLTLIATANQGSEATYESGFVIDKFPISRPNLTFSTLTVSNMSPEDSSIYLCSVGRQEETQYFGPGTRLLVL.